The source of this TCR beta chain is a study of blood T cell repertoires in COVID-19. Study summary: The United States, Italy and Spain provided the acute and convalescent COVID-19 samples. Sample material is recorded as cDNA or gDNA derived from T cells, B-cell-depleted T cells, or PBMCs.

Original analysis: Nucleated cell number was recorded as an estimate derived from reference gene primer amplification. TCRdb's table, derived via immunoSEQ multiplex PCR, lists solely in-frame clones and lacks some. D and trimming come from the DNA, and the V and J calls and clone size come from that table. The data show more than 110,000 clones, 84% seen once. J lost 7 bases, V lost 5 bases, and 11 bases had no gene match. Germline V gene sequence: CDR1 SQVTM, CDR2 ANQGSEA. CDR3 length equals 15 residues. The sequencing input was peripheral blood. This clonotype was obtained from a human donor in a cohort sampled during active COVID-19. The rearrangement links TRBV29-1 to TRBJ1-1; 12 nucleotides align to TRBD1. Written as DNA, the CDR3 is TGCAGCGTTACTAGGACGGGACAGGGGGCAAGTGAAGCTTTCTTT. It yields the protein CSVTRTGQGASEAFF.